The 22 T cell receptor beta chains listed next were all sequenced from one sample in a study of control samples from healthy donors and cancer patients. The protocol was immunoSEQ multiplex PCR, while the TCRdb copy is restricted to in-frame clones and leaves out a portion. The sample records around 120,000 clones, roughly 91% being singletons. Sequencing was done on a sample of blood. These receptors were obtained from a man aged 40-49 years in good health.

The genes are TRBV14 and TRBJ2-5; 7 bases align to TRBD2. Losses at the gene ends were 1 base for V and 2 bases for J; bases not matched to a gene: 4. CDR3 size: 15 residues. Germline loops: CDR1 SGHDN, CDR2 FVKESK. This CDR3 is CASSQVRGSQETQYF. CDR3 DNA: TGTGCCAGCAGCCAAGTGCGGGGGTCACAAGAGACCCAGTACTTC.

The count of this clone is one. The gene calls are TRBV10-2 and TRBJ2-3, with D perhaps matching TRBD2 (7 bases). The CDR3 contains 15 residues. Trimming pared 0 bases from V and 5 bases from J, leaving 12 bases between. CDR1 and CDR2 (germline): WSHSY, SAAADI. The CDR3 nucleotides are TGCGCCAGCAGTGAGTCGGGGGGGGCATTAGATACGCAGTATTTT. Translated, it gives CASSESGGALDTQYF.

This sequence joins TRBV15 and TRBJ1-1, with D possibly TRBD1 on 5 matching bases. V was pared by 5 bases and J by 5 bases, with 27 bases between. This CDR3 region has 18 residues. CDR1 and CDR2 (germline): LNHNV, YYDKDF (reference sequence). CDR3 sequence: CATSGSARGRDYWTEAFF. CDR3 sequence (DNA): TGTGCCACCAGCGGAAGCGCCCGGGGCAGGGACTATTGGACTGAAGCTTTCTTT.

A single count supports this clone. V is TRBV21-1 and J is TRBJ1-6. TRBV21-1 is listed as a pseudogene. The CDR3 is 15 amino acids. CDR3 residues: CASSIGISYNSPLHF. In DNA, the CDR3 is TGTGCCAGCAGCATCGGGATCTCCTATAATTCACCCCTCCACTTT.

This rearrangement joins TRBV18 to TRBJ2-4; D is unclear. With 2 bases removed from V and 1 base from J, the gap between germline ends came to 9 bases. Looked up from germline, CDR1 is KGHSH and CDR2 is LQKENI. The CDR3 totals 15 residues. CDR3 in amino acids: CASSPRDWAKNIQYF. As DNA, the CDR3 is TGTGCCAGCTCACCAAGGGATTGGGCCAAAAACATTCAGTACTTC.

This rearrangement joins TRBV5-1 to TRBJ1-3; maybe TRBD1 (6 bases). The CDR3 sequence is 16 residues long. V was trimmed by 0 bases and J by 4 bases, leaving 14 bases between them. Germline-derived CDR1 and CDR2 are SGHRS and YFSETQ. CDR3 amino acids: CASSLGGGQYGNTIYF. The DNA of the CDR3 is TGCGCCAGCAGCTTGGGCGGGGGGCAGTACGGAAACACCATATATTTT.

V is TRBV5-1 and J is TRBJ1-2, with 8 bases matching TRBD1. V lost 0 bases to trimming and J lost 10 bases; unmatched junction nucleotides: 8. This CDR3 is 14 amino acids long. Germline values: CDR1 SGHRS, CDR2 YFSETQ. The CDR3 loop is CASSLAAGGEDYTF. The CDR3 coding sequence is TGCGCCAGCAGCTTGGCGGCAGGGGGCGAGGACTACACCTTC.

CDR3 loop: CASNEDPGRAEQFF. The CDR3 nucleotides are TGTGCCAGCAACGAGGATCCAGGGAGGGCTGAGCAGTTCTTC. J is TRBJ2-1 and V is TRBV6-5; 7 nucleotides align to TRBD2. V lost 7 bases, J lost 9 bases, and 12 bases stayed unmatched. CDR1 MNHEY and CDR2 SVGAGI come from the germline V gene. The length of the CDR3 is 14 residues.

The V and J genes are TRBV7-8 and TRBJ1-4; TRBD1 might be the D (6 bases). V shed 4 bases and J shed 2 bases, with 8 bases lying between them. The CDR3 is made up of 14 amino acids. The germline CDR1 and CDR2 sequences are SGHVS and FQNEAQ. DNA for the CDR3: TGTGCCAGCAGCTCACAGGGTACTAATGAAAAACTGTTTTTT. Translated: CASSSQGTNEKLFF.

This clone was counted a single time. V is TRBV7-9 and J is TRBJ1-6; D may be TRBD1 (6 bases). The CDR3 is 17 amino acids. The germline CDR1 and CDR2 sequences are SEHNR and FQNEAQ (reference sequence). Trimming took 1 base from V and 7 from J, leaving 17 bases between them. CDR3 sequence: CASSLGGTGRKNSPLHF. In DNA, the CDR3 is TGTGCCAGCAGCTTAGGAGGTACAGGGAGAAAAAATTCACCCCTCCACTTT.

A note on this clone: This CDR3 is also generated by other DNA sequences in the sample. This chain joins TRBV5-1 and TRBJ2-3, with a possible D match to TRBD1 (5 bases). The V end lost 0 bases, the J end lost 3 bases, and 8 bases lay between the germline ends. The CDR3 contains 14 residues. The germline V gene has CDR1 SGHRS and CDR2 YFSETQ. CDR3 region: CASSLGGQTDTQYF. In DNA form, the CDR3 reads TGCGCCAGCAGCTTGGGAGGACAAACAGATACGCAGTATTTT.

The rearrangement joins TRBV18 to TRBJ2-5; TRBD2 is a possible D gene (5 bases). The V end lost 4 bases, the J end lost 3 bases, and 9 bases lay between the germline ends. CDR3 length: 13 residues. CDR1 is KGHSH and CDR2 is LQKENI in the germline V gene. CDR3 protein: CASSRGREETQYF. The DNA of the CDR3 is TGTGCCAGCTCACGAGGGAGAGAAGAGACCCAGTACTTC.

The chain carries TRBV6-2 or TRBV6-3 and TRBJ1-5; D gene ambiguous. Germline lookup yields CDR1 MNHEY and CDR2 SVGEGT. CDR3 length: 15 amino acids. The ends were cut back, 6 bases at V and 2 bases at J, with 14 bases in the middle. The CDR3 loop reads CASSLIRRGNQPQHF. In nucleotides, the CDR3 is TGTGCCAGCAGCCTGATCCGGAGGGGCAATCAGCCCCAGCATTTT.

The V and J genes are TRBV25-1 and TRBJ1-5, with D unresolved. V lost 2 bases and J lost 4, with 21 bases in between. Per germline, CDR1 MGHDK and CDR2 SYGVNS. The CDR3 is made up of 18 amino acids. The CDR3 DNA is TGTGCCAGCAGTGAAACTTACGTTGAGGGCAGAGGAAATCAGCCCCAGCATTTT. Translating gives CASSETYVEGRGNQPQHF. Full variable domain (missing parts from reference TRBV25-1 and TRBJ1-5): EADIYQTPRYLVIGTGKKITLECSQTMGHDKMYWYQQDPGMELHLIHYSYGVNSTEKGDLSSESTVSRIRTEHFPLTLESARPSHTSQYLCASSETYVEGRGNQPQHFGDGTRLSIL.

V usage is TRBV5-1 and J usage is TRBJ2-1, with D possibly TRBD1 on 5 matching bases. Germline V gene sequence: CDR1 SGHRS, CDR2 YFSETQ. The germline V and J ends were trimmed by 1 base and 4 bases, with 12 bases remaining between them. This CDR3 region has 15 residues. CDR3 sequence (DNA): TGCGCCAGCAGCTTGTCGACAGAGACTTACAATGAGCAGTTCTTC. It is translated as CASSLSTETYNEQFF. Using reference TRBV5-1 and TRBJ2-1 for the parts outside the CDR3, the full variable domain is KAGVTQTPRYLIKTRGQQVTLSCSPISGHRSVSWYQQTPGQGLQFLFEYFSETQRNKGNFPGRFSGRQFSNSRSEMNVSTLELGDSALYLCASSLSTETYNEQFFGPGTRLTVL.

This chain links TRBV5-1 with TRBJ1-4; 7 positions agree with TRBD1. The CDR3 loop spans 14 amino acids. Losses at the gene ends were 4 bases for V and 8 bases for J; bases not matched to a gene: 8. Germline lookup yields CDR1 SGHRS and CDR2 YFSETQ. The CDR3 reads CASSVNAGGEKLFF. The CDR3 DNA reads as TGCGCCAGCAGCGTGAACGCAGGGGGAGAAAAACTGTTTTTT. The full variable domain, in which reference TRBV5-1 and TRBJ1-4 provide the parts outside the CDR3, is KAGVTQTPRYLIKTRGQQVTLSCSPISGHRSVSWYQQTPGQGLQFLFEYFSETQRNKGNFPGRFSGRQFSNSRSEMNVSTLELGDSALYLCASSVNAGGEKLFFGSGTQLSVL.

This clone appeared once. The chain couples TRBV9 to TRBJ1-5, with no clear D. Trimming removed 0 bases from V and 2 bases from J, with 9 bases in between. CDR3 length equals 15 residues. The germline CDR1 and CDR2 sequences are SGDLS and YYNGEE. The CDR3 region is CASSVGGSGNQPQHF. The CDR3, as DNA: TGTGCCAGCAGCGTAGGAGGGTCTGGCAATCAGCCCCAGCATTTT. Combining the CDR3 with reference TRBV9 and TRBJ1-5 gives the whole variable domain DSGVTQTPKHLITATGQRVTLRCSPRSGDLSVYWYQQSLDQGLQFLIQYYNGEERAKGNILERFSAQQFPDLHSELNLSSLELGDSALYFCASSVGGSGNQPQHFGDGTRLSIL.

The genes are TRBV5-1 and TRBJ1-1; 7 bases are shared with TRBD1. Germline V gene data show CDR1 as SGHRS and CDR2 as YFSETQ. There are 15 residues in the CDR3. J lost 1 base, V lost 0 bases, and 3 bases had no gene match. The CDR3 reads CASSLAGQENTEAFF. The DNA of the CDR3 is TGCGCCAGCAGCTTGGCCGGACAGGAGAACACTGAAGCTTTCTTT.

This rearrangement joins TRBV11-3 to TRBJ2-3; TRBD2 aligns across 8 bases. There are 19 residues in the CDR3. Germline V gives CDR1 SGHNT, CDR2 YENEEA. V was pared by 5 bases and J by 1 base, with 17 bases of the junction left unmatched. CDR3 nucleotides: TGTGCCAGCAGCCCACGATCCGCCGGGGGGGCGTATGGCACAGATACGCAGTATTTT. Its translation: CASSPRSAGGAYGTDTQYF. Drawing the rest from reference TRBV11-3 and TRBJ2-3, the complete variable domain is EAGVVQSPRYKIIEKKQPVAFWCNPISGHNTLYWYLQNLGQGPELLIRYENEEAVDDSQLPKDRFSAERLKGVDSTLKIQPAELGDSAVYLCASSPRSAGGAYGTDTQYFGPGTRLTVL.

The chain combines TRBV27 with TRBJ2-4; D may be TRBD1 or TRBD2 (5 bases each). The germline CDR1 and CDR2 sequences are MNHEY and SMNVEV (reference sequence). Trimming took off 7 bases at V and 6 bases at J, with 16 bases between the two ends. CDR3 length: 14 residues. This CDR3 is CASTTGQTLNIQYF. DNA of the CDR3: TGTGCCAGCACTACGGGGCAGACCCTAAACATTCAGTACTTC.

The chain recombines TRBV5-8 with TRBJ1-6, with D tentatively TRBD1 (5 bases). The CDR3 is 13 residues long. Germline V gene data show CDR1 as SGHTS and CDR2 as YDEGEE. Deletions cut 4 bases from V and 4 bases from J, with 6 bases between. The CDR3 coding sequence is TGTGCCAGCAGCGGGGGGTATAATTCACCCCTCCACTTT. Translation: CASSGGYNSPLHF.

A single count supports this clone. The chain combines TRBV9 with TRBJ1-5; weak D call: TRBD1 (6 bases). The germline gives CDR1 SGDLS, CDR2 YYNGEE. This CDR3 is 14 amino acids long. V shed 7 bases and J shed 5 bases, with 16 bases lying between them. The CDR3 DNA follows: TGTGCCAGCGGCCCAACAGGGTCCCATCAGCCCCAGCATTTT. Translated, it gives CASGPTGSHQPQHF.